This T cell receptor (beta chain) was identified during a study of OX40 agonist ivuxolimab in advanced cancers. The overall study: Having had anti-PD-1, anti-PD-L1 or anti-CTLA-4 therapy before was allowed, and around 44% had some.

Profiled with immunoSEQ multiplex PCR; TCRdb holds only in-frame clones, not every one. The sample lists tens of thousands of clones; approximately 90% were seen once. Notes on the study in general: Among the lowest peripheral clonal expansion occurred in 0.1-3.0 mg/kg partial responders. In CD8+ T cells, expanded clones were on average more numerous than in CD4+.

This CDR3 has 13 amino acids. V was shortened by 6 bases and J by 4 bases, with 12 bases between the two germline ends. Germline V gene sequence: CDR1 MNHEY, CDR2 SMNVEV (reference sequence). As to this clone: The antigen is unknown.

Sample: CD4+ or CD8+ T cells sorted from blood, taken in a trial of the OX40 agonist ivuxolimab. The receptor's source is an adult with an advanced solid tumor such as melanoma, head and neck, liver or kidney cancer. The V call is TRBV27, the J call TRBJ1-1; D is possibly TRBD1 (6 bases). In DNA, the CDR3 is TGTGCCAGCAGCCCCACAGGGATCACTGAAGCTTTCTTT. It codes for CASSPTGITEAFF.